This T cell receptor beta chain comes out of a study of blood T cell repertoires in COVID-19 (dated by TCRdb to about 2020). For the wider study: Samples from collaborators originated in the United States, Italy and Spain and spanned both the acute and convalescent phases of COVID-19. The prospective study material was composed of cDNA or gDNA derived from T cells, B-cell-depleted T cells, or PBMCs. The dataset comprised deeply sampled blood TCRbeta repertoires from subjects exposed to, actively infected with, or recovered from COVID-19. The repertoires were made available in a free public database intended to serve as a resource for research on the immune response to SARS-CoV-2. The samples were drawn from two sources: the first 160 participants of the ongoing ImmuneRACE study, and 1,000 to 1,500 subjects contributed by 6 global collaborators. Sample metadata almost always included a de-identified subject ID, COVID-19 status, age in years and sex. HLA class I and class II types, where available, came from metadata supplied by the sample provider rather than from assay-based typing.

The germline V gene supplies CDR1 SGDLS and CDR2 YYNGEE. Including the terminal cysteine and phenylalanine, the CDR3 comprises 14 residues. Only the CDR3 DNA stays, 42 bases, in frame from base 1. V is pared back by 1 base and J by 6 bases, with 12 bases lying between the germline termini. Remarks on this clone: Which antigen it targets is not known. Base qualities were left out, and no much larger clone turns up one base away.

Collaborating institutions collected whole blood in K2EDTA tubes following their own protocols. Collaborator samples were shipped for TCRbeta analysis as frozen whole blood, isolated PBMCs, or DNA extracted from either sample type. TCRbeta CDR3 regions were amplified from genomic DNA using the immunoSEQ Assay, a bias-controlled multiplex PCR. The original methods were these. The number of nucleated cells in each sample was estimated from the amplification of reference gene primers within the assay. Sequence reads were collapsed and filtered to measure the absolute abundance of every unique TCRbeta CDR3 rearrangement. Productive Simpson clonality was computed per sample as the square root of Simpson's diversity index over productive rearrangements. In TCRdb, the immuneACCESS table is reduced to in-frame sequences with V and J assigned. These tables do not hold every clone; where another copy was compared, an unresolved V gene accounts for under half, and the others remain unexplained. Clone size and V and J calls were adopted from that table, with D and trimming inferred from the DNA. The sample data list 55,000 to 65,000 clones, and over 80% of these were observed just once. Just under 8.5% of the sample rests with the top ten.

General study outcomes and caveats: The quantity of clinical and demographic metadata differed by source and by participant and was supplied without curation.

The clonotype was recovered from a human donor with active COVID-19. The donor label of this sample is uncertain. The chain employs TRBV9 and TRBJ2-3; the D gene lacks a confident call. Material: peripheral blood. The DNA is as follows: TGTGCCAGCAGCGTAACCACCGGGTCTGATACGCAGTATTTT. This codes for CASSVTTGSDTQYF.